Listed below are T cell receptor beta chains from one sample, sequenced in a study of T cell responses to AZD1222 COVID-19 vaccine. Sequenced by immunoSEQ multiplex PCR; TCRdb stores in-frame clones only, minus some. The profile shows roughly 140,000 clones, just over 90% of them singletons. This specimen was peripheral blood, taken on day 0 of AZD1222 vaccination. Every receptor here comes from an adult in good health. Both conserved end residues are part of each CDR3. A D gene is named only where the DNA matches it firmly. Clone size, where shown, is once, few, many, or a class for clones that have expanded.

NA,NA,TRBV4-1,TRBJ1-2,CASSQGFISYGYTF,TGCGCCAGCAGCCAGGGGTTTATCAGCTATGGCTACACCTTC
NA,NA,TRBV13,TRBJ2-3,CASSLINLRFLGTDTQYF,TGTGCCAGCAGCTTAATAAATTTGCGGTTTCTCGGCACAGATACGCAGTATTTT
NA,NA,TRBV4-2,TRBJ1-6,CASSQDLGVRNSPLHF,TGTGCCAGCAGCCAAGATCTGGGGGTCCGTAATTCACCCCTCCACTTT
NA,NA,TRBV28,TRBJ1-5,CASSPVRLNQPQHF,TGTGCCAGCAGCCCGGTCCGACTCAATCAGCCCCAGCATTTT
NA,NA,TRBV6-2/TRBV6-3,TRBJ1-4,CASSPAGGTNEKLFF,TGTGCCAGCAGCCCGGCAGGCGGAACTAATGAAAAACTGTTTTTT
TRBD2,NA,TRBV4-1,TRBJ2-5,CASSPGVAGGLPQETQYF,TGCGCCAGCAGCCCTGGGGTAGCGGGAGGATTACCCCAAGAGACCCAGTACTTC
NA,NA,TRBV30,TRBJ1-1,CAWRGGYAEAFF,TGTGCCTGGAGGGGGGGTTACGCTGAAGCTTTCTTT
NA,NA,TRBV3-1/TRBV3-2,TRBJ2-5,CASSQRTSQETQYF,TGTGCCAGCAGCCAACGGACCAGTCAAGAGACCCAGTACTTC
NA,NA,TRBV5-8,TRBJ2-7,CASSFFGPGLNYEQYF,TGTGCCAGCAGCTTCTTTGGTCCAGGGTTAAATTACGAGCAGTACTTC
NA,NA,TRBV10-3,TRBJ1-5,CAISTGTPGDQPQHF,TGTGCCATCAGCACCGGGACCCCTGGGGATCAGCCCCAGCATTTT
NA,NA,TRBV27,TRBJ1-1,CASSLIGQTGTEAFF,TGTGCCAGCAGTTTGATCGGGCAGACCGGCACTGAAGCTTTCTTT
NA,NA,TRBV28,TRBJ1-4,CATGTTNEKLFF,TGTGCCACCGGGACAACTAATGAAAAACTGTTTTTT
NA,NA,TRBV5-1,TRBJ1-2,CASSLGQSEKHGYTF,TGCGCCAGCAGCTTGGGCCAATCCGAAAAACATGGCTACACCTTC
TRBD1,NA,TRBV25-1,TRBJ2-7,CASSRDSSTYEQYF,TGTGCCAGCAGCCGGGACAGCTCCACCTACGAGCAGTACTTC
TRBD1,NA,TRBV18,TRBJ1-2,CASSNRGDYGYTF,TGTGCCAGCTCAAACAGGGGAGACTATGGCTACACCTTC
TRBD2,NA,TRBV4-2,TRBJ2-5,CASSLPRASGQTQYF,TGTGCCAGCAGCCTCCCAAGAGCTAGCGGCCAGACCCAGTACTTC
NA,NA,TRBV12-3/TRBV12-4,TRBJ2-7,CASSLGLTYEQYF,TGTGCCAGCAGTTTGGGACTTACCTACGAGCAGTACTTC
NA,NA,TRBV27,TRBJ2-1,CASSLDIYNEQFF,TGTGCCAGCAGTTTAGACATCTACAATGAGCAGTTCTTC
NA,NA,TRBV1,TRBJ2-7,CTSNGAAYEQYF,TGCACCAGCAATGGAGCAGCCTACGAGCAGTACTTC
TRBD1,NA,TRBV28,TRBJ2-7,CASSQGGHGVPFTYEQYF,TGTGCCAGCAGTCAAGGGGGCCACGGGGTCCCGTTTACCTACGAGCAGTACTTC
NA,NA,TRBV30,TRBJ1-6,CAWSSGAIGNSPLHF,TGTGCCTGGAGTTCGGGGGCGATTGGTAATTCACCCCTCCACTTT
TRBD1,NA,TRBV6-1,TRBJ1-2,CASSEQGANYGYTF,TGTGCCAGCAGTGAACAGGGGGCCAACTATGGCTACACCTTC
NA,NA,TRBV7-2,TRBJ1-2,CASSAWGGLSYTF,TGTGCCAGCAGCGCGTGGGGGGGGTTGAGCTACACCTTC
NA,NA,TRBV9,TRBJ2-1,CASSHGAGPGNEQFF,TGTGCCAGCAGCCACGGGGCGGGCCCAGGGAATGAGCAGTTCTTC
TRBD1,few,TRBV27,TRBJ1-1,CASSFSGQGKTEAFF,TGTGCCAGCAGTTTCTCCGGACAGGGGAAGACTGAAGCTTTCTTT
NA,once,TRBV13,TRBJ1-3,CASRAKVSGNTIYF,TGTGCCAGCAGGGCGAAGGTCTCTGGAAACACCATATATTTT
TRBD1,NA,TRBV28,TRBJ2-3,CASSSVSGTGIDTQYF,TGTGCCAGCAGTTCAGTTTCCGGGACAGGGATAGATACGCAGTATTTT